Presented here are 27 T cell receptor beta chains from one specimen sequenced in a study of blood T cell repertoires in COVID-19. Using immunoSEQ multiplex PCR, the repertoire was profiled, and TCRdb retains in-frame clones only, with some absent. The data contain hundreds of thousands of clones, approximately 90% of them singletons. The material sequenced was peripheral blood. All receptors come from a woman in her thirties who had recovered from COVID-19.

The rearrangement joins TRBV9 to TRBJ2-2, with TRBD1 matching 10 bases. J gave up 4 bases and V 4 bases, and 7 bases lay outside the gene matches. The CDR3 is made up of 16 amino acids. The germline gives CDR1 SGDLS, CDR2 YYNGEE. The CDR3, as DNA: TGTGCCAGCAGCCCGACGACAGGGGGCACCACCGGGGAGCTGTTTTTT. This translates into CASSPTTGGTTGELFF.

The genes are TRBV9 and TRBJ1-5; TRBD1 is a possible D gene (6 bases). The CDR3 has 13 residues. V lost 0 bases, J lost 6 bases, and 7 bases lay in between. The germline V gene encodes CDR1 SGDLS and CDR2 YYNGEE. The CDR3 DNA reads as TGTGCCAGCAGCGTAGAGGACAGTCAGCCCCAGCATTTT. This sequence encodes CASSVEDSQPQHF.

The chain carries TRBV28 and TRBJ1-3; TRBD1 aligns across 7 bases. The CDR3 is made up of 15 amino acids. CDR1 MDHEN and CDR2 SYDVKM come from the germline V gene. V gave up 6 bases and J gave up 4 bases; unmatched junction bases: 9. The CDR3, as DNA: TGTGCCAGCAGCCTGGCAGGGGGTGACGGAAACACCATATATTTT. It specifies CASSLAGGDGNTIYF.

This chain links TRBV10-3 with TRBJ2-1; 12 bases fit TRBD2. Germline values: CDR1 ENHRY, CDR2 SYGVKD. J gave up 5 bases and V 4 bases, and 0 bases lay outside the gene matches. CDR3 size: 14 residues. CDR3 sequence (DNA): TGTGCCATCAGTGGACTAGCGGGAGACAATGAGCAGTTCTTC. Translation gives CAISGLAGDNEQFF.

The genes are TRBV6-1 and TRBJ1-4; tentative D call: TRBD1 (6 bases). The CDR3 contains 15 residues. Trimming left V 1 base short and J 8 bases short, with 14 bases between. Germline V gene data show CDR1 as MNHNS and CDR2 as SASEGT. The CDR3 here is CASSEGGGPSEKLFF. DNA for the CDR3: TGTGCCAGCAGTGAAGGCGGGGGGCCTTCCGAAAAACTGTTTTTT.

V usage is TRBV7-3 and J usage is TRBJ2-3; TRBD1 aligns across 9 bases. CDR3 length: 15 amino acids. CDR1 and CDR2 from the germline V gene are SGHTA and FQGTGA. Germline trimming cut 10 bases from V and 3 bases from J; bases unmatched to any gene: 11. The DNA for the CDR3 is TGTGCCATGCCCGGGACAGGGAATAGGACAGATACGCAGTATTTT. Amino acids: CAMPGTGNRTDTQYF.

This rearrangement joins TRBV3-1 (or the pseudogene TRBV3-2) to TRBJ2-3, with 8 bases lining up with TRBD2. This CDR3 spans 15 amino acids. The germline V gene encodes CDR1 LGHDT and CDR2 YNNKEL (reference sequence). V trimming: 4 bases; J trimming: 5 bases; junction bases outside the gene matches: 8. The CDR3 coding sequence is TGTGCCAGCAGCCTGTCGGGGGGGCTCGGAGATACGCAGTATTTT. It is translated as CASSLSGGLGDTQYF.

The chain couples TRBV3-1 (or the pseudogene TRBV3-2) to TRBJ2-3; a possible D gene is TRBD1 (5 bases). CDR1 is LGHDT, CDR2 YNNKEL, per germline (reference sequence). The CDR3 has 16 amino acids. The V and J ends lost 0 bases and 1 base respectively, with 11 bases between them. The CDR3 DNA follows: TGTGCCAGCAGCCAAGAGACTTTAGGGGGCACAGATACGCAGTATTTT. Its translation: CASSQETLGGTDTQYF.

CDR3 nucleotides: TGTGCCAGCGGCCGACTAGCGGGGGGGAATGAGCAGTTCTTC. Protein: CASGRLAGGNEQFF. The chain is built from TRBV3-1 (or the pseudogene TRBV3-2) and TRBJ2-1; 14 bases are a match to TRBD2. There are 14 residues in the CDR3. Per germline, CDR1 LGHDT and CDR2 YNNKEL (reference sequence). The ends lost 8 bases at V and 7 bases at J; junction bases unmatched: 4.

The CDR3 is CASKPGTGNTGELFF. The CDR3 DNA follows: TGTGCCAGTAAACCAGGGACAGGGAACACCGGGGAGCTGTTTTTT. The chain carries TRBV19 and TRBJ2-2, with TRBD1 matching over 8 bases. Germline lookup yields CDR1 LNHDA and CDR2 SQIVND (reference sequence). V was pared by 7 bases and J by 1 base, with 5 bases of the junction left unmatched. The length of the CDR3 is 15 residues.

The chain carries TRBV5-4 and TRBJ2-3; TRBD1 matches at 8 bases. V shed 3 bases, J shed 1 base, and the junction held 4 bases outside the gene matches. The CDR3 is 15 amino acids. CDR1 is SGHNT and CDR2 is YYREEE in the germline V gene (reference sequence). CDR3 region: CASSSGQGGTDTQYF. The CDR3, as DNA: TGTGCCAGCAGCTCAGGACAGGGTGGCACAGATACGCAGTATTTT. The full variable domain, its missing parts supplied by reference TRBV5-4 and TRBJ2-3, is ETGVTQSPTHLIKTRGQQVTLRCSSQSGHNTVSWYQQALGQGPQFIFQYYREEENGRGNFPPRFSGLQFPNYSSELNVNALELDDSALYLCASSSGQGGTDTQYFGPGTRLTVL.

CDR3 in amino acids: CASTTGYSPLHF. CDR3 nucleotide sequence: TGTGCCAGTACGACAGGATATTCACCCCTCCACTTT. The gene calls are TRBV19 and TRBJ1-6, with D tentatively TRBD1 (6 bases). Germline-derived CDR1 and CDR2 are LNHDA and SQIVND (reference sequence). V lost 7 bases, J lost 8 bases, and 9 bases lay in between. There are 12 residues in the CDR3.

This chain connects TRBV7-9 to TRBJ2-1; 11 bases agree with TRBD1. The CDR3 extends over 14 amino acids. The V segment lost 3 bases and the J segment 8 bases; nucleotides outside the gene matches: 3. Germline CDR1 SEHNR, CDR2 FQNEAQ (reference sequence). CDR3 amino acids: CASSLDRGRDEQFF. The CDR3 DNA reads TGTGCCAGCAGCTTGGACAGGGGGCGCGATGAGCAGTTCTTC.

V is TRBV5-1 and J is TRBJ2-3, with 7 bases that match TRBD1. After removal of 2 bases from V and 0 bases from J, the junction contained 3 bases not matched to a gene. The CDR3 runs to 15 residues. The V gene's germline CDR1 is SGHRS and CDR2 YFSETQ. The CDR3 loop reads CASSFQGVSTDTQYF. The CDR3, as DNA: TGCGCCAGCAGCTTTCAGGGGGTTAGCACAGATACGCAGTATTTT. Combining the CDR3 with reference TRBV5-1 and TRBJ2-3 gives the whole variable domain KAGVTQTPRYLIKTRGQQVTLSCSPISGHRSVSWYQQTPGQGLQFLFEYFSETQRNKGNFPGRFSGRQFSNSRSEMNVSTLELGDSALYLCASSFQGVSTDTQYFGPGTRLTVL.

The chain employs TRBV24-1 and TRBJ2-2; D not certain. The ends were cut back, 4 bases at V and 1 base at J, with 12 bases in the middle. This CDR3 is built from 16 residues. The germline V gene encodes CDR1 KGHDR and CDR2 SFDVKD. The CDR3 DNA is TGTGCCACCAGTGACCCCCGGGTCCTGAACACCGGGGAGCTGTTTTTT. It encodes CATSDPRVLNTGELFF.

The chain recombines TRBV6-6 with TRBJ1-5, with D maybe TRBD1 (6 bases). This CDR3 region has 15 residues. Germline V gives CDR1 MNHNY, CDR2 SVGAGI (reference sequence). V was trimmed by 6 bases and J by 4 bases, leaving 16 bases between them. The DNA of the CDR3 is TGTGCCAGCAGCCGCCCCGACAGGCTTAATCAGCCCCAGCATTTT. It is translated as CASSRPDRLNQPQHF.

The rearrangement joins TRBV29-1 to TRBJ1-5; 10 bases line up with TRBD1. Per the germline V gene, CDR1 is SQVTM and CDR2 is ANQGSEA. V was pared by 6 bases and J by 7 bases, with 6 bases of the junction left unmatched. This CDR3 is 13 amino acids long. CDR3 residues: CSVGQGREQPQHF. The CDR3, as DNA: TGCAGCGTGGGACAGGGGAGGGAGCAGCCCCAGCATTTT.

The chain links TRBV10-3 to TRBJ1-4; TRBD1 aligns across 7 bases. Germline lookup yields CDR1 ENHRY and CDR2 SYGVKD. The CDR3 has 12 amino acids. With V trimmed by 10 bases and J by 8 bases, 7 bases remained unmatched. The CDR3 sequence: CATRDSLEKLFF. CDR3 DNA sequence: TGTGCCACCCGGGACAGCCTGGAAAAACTGTTTTTT.

This chain connects TRBV5-1 to TRBJ2-7, with 9 bases fitting TRBD1. V dropped 0 bases and J dropped 0; count of bases not matched to a gene: 7. Germline V lookup: CDR1 SGHRS, CDR2 YFSETQ. This CDR3 region has 17 residues. CDR3 residues: CASSLVQGATYSYEQYF. The CDR3 DNA reads TGCGCCAGCAGCTTGGTACAGGGGGCAACGTACTCCTACGAGCAGTACTTC.

This chain uses TRBV28 with TRBJ1-2; TRBD1 aligns across 8 bases. Losses at the gene ends were 4 bases for V and 4 bases for J; bases not matched to a gene: 2. Germline V gives CDR1 MDHEN, CDR2 SYDVKM. There are 13 residues in the CDR3. The CDR3 DNA reads as TGTGCCAGCAGTTCACAGGGGGGCTATGGCTACACCTTC. Translation gives CASSSQGGYGYTF.

This clone was picked up a small number of times. The chain has TRBV28 and TRBJ2-7; no definite D call. Germline V gene sequence: CDR1 MDHEN, CDR2 SYDVKM. V lost 4 bases, J lost 4 bases, and 5 bases lay in between. The length of the CDR3 is 11 residues. CDR3 in amino acids: CASSSRYEQYF. The CDR3 nucleotides are TGTGCCAGCAGTTCCCGTTACGAGCAGTACTTC.

The gene calls are TRBV5-1 and TRBJ1-6; TRBD1 agrees at 9 bases. The germline CDR1 and CDR2 sequences are SGHRS and YFSETQ. The CDR3 sequence is 14 residues long. J gave up 10 bases and V 3 bases, and 5 bases lay outside the gene matches. The DNA for the CDR3 is TGCGCCAGCAGCTCACAGGGGGCAGGATCACCCCTCCACTTT. Its protein is CASSSQGAGSPLHF.

V is TRBV15 and J is TRBJ1-6; TRBD1 aligns across 8 bases. The length of the CDR3 is 15 residues. The junction had 5 bases not matched to a gene; V was cut back by 0 bases and J by 10 bases. Per the germline V gene, CDR1 is LNHNV and CDR2 is YYDKDF (reference sequence). The CDR3: CATSRDYAGGSPLHF. CDR3 bases: TGTGCCACCAGCAGAGATTACGCAGGGGGCTCACCCCTCCACTTT.

The rearrangement links TRBV3-1 (or the pseudogene TRBV3-2) to TRBJ1-5, with TRBD1 matching over 9 bases. The CDR3 is made up of 14 amino acids. The J segment lost 5 bases and the V segment lost 3 bases, leaving 2 bases of the junction unmatched. Germline-derived CDR1 and CDR2 are LGHDT and YNNKEL (reference sequence). CDR3 DNA: TGTGCCAGCAGCCACGGACAGGGGTATCAGCCCCAGCATTTT. This gives the protein CASSHGQGYQPQHF.

The rearrangement uses TRBV2 and TRBJ2-7; unclear D gene. CDR3 length equals 15 residues. Looked up from germline, CDR1 is SNHLY and CDR2 is FYNNEI. V was cut by 2 bases and J by 5 bases, with 16 bases left in between. The CDR3 region is CASSEWQIAAHEQYF. The CDR3 DNA follows: TGTGCCAGCAGTGAATGGCAGATAGCTGCCCACGAGCAGTACTTC.

The genes are TRBV9 and TRBJ2-5; the D gene is possibly TRBD1 (5 bases). Germline-derived CDR1 and CDR2 are SGDLS and YYNGEE. V lost 0 bases and J 4 bases, leaving 16 bases between the germline ends. The CDR3 covers 16 residues. The CDR3 coding sequence is TGTGCCAGCAGCGTAGAGCTGATGGGAAGGGGAGAGACCCAGTACTTC. This translates into CASSVELMGRGETQYF. Full variable domain (rest looked up from reference TRBV9 and TRBJ2-5): DSGVTQTPKHLITATGQRVTLRCSPRSGDLSVYWYQQSLDQGLQFLIQYYNGEERAKGNILERFSAQQFPDLHSELNLSSLELGDSALYFCASSVELMGRGETQYFGPGTRLLVL.

V is TRBV3-1 (or the pseudogene TRBV3-2) and J is TRBJ2-7; 7 positions match TRBD2. V was pared by 0 bases and J by 3 bases, with 8 bases of the junction left unmatched. CDR1 is LGHDT and CDR2 is YNNKEL in the germline V gene (reference sequence). The CDR3 covers 16 residues. The CDR3 DNA reads as TGTGCCAGCAGCCAAGATTTGACTAGCCGCGACTACGAGCAGTACTTC. It encodes CASSQDLTSRDYEQYF.